The 23 T cell receptor beta chains listed next were all sequenced from one sample in a study of technical replicates of blood from a handful of donors. Profiling relied on immunoSEQ multiplex PCR, and the TCRdb table lists in-frame clones only, not all of them. Of 75,000 or so clones detected, about 92% appear once; the ten largest clones hold about 0.41%. Sequencing was done on a sample of T cells isolated from PBMCs. Receptors were obtained from a human donor in good health.

The rearrangement joins TRBV5-4 to TRBJ1-1; a possible D gene is TRBD1 (5 bases). The germline V and J ends were trimmed by 4 bases and 1 base, with 14 bases remaining between them. Germline V lookup: CDR1 SGHNT, CDR2 YYREEE (reference sequence). The CDR3 contains 15 residues. CDR3 nucleotide sequence: TGTGCCAGCAGCCCGGCGGGGGGTAGGAACACTGAAGCTTTCTTT. Translating it yields CASSPAGGRNTEAFF.

The rearrangement links TRBV27 to TRBJ1-2, with D hard to call. V lost 1 base and J lost 4, with 7 bases in between. Germline CDR1 and CDR2: MNHEY and SMNVEV (reference sequence). This CDR3 comprises 13 residues. In DNA form, the CDR3 reads TGTGCCAGCAGTTTATATGGCTTCTATGGCTACACCTTC. Encoded protein: CASSLYGFYGYTF.

The V and J genes are TRBV30 and TRBJ2-1; 9 bases fit TRBD2. V lost 1 base, J lost 14 bases, and 6 bases stayed unmatched. Germline V lookup: CDR1 GTSNPN, CDR2 SVGIG (reference sequence). The CDR3 is 12 amino acids. CDR3 sequence reads: CAWSAPSGTKFF. The CDR3 DNA sequence: TGTGCCTGGAGTGCCCCTAGCGGGACAAAGTTCTTC.

This chain connects TRBV4-2 to TRBJ1-5, with D perhaps TRBD1 (5 bases). CDR1 and CDR2 from the germline V gene are LGHNA and YNFKEQ. V was pared by 4 bases and J by 4 bases, with 14 bases between. The CDR3 consists of 15 residues. In nucleotides, the CDR3 is TGTGCCAGCAGCCTCCGGGACTCAACTAATCAGCCCCAGCATTTT. Translating gives CASSLRDSTNQPQHF.

The V gene is TRBV27, the J gene TRBJ2-7; D gene ambiguous. The CDR3 consists of 15 residues. CDR1 and CDR2 from the germline V gene are MNHEY and SMNVEV (reference sequence). V lost 1 base, J lost 0 bases, and 10 bases lay in between. The CDR3 loop is CASSLFLADSYEQYF. The CDR3 bases are TGTGCCAGCAGTTTATTCCTGGCGGACTCCTACGAGCAGTACTTC.

This clone appeared once. V is TRBV29-1 and J is TRBJ2-1; no clear D. The V gene's germline CDR1 is SQVTM and CDR2 ANQGSEA. Trimming removed 4 bases at V and 2 bases at J, with 12 bases between. This CDR3 is 14 amino acids long. The CDR3 here is CSVVGRLTYNEQFF. In DNA, the CDR3 is TGCAGCGTTGTGGGCAGGCTGACCTACAATGAGCAGTTCTTC.

The V call is TRBV6-1, the J call TRBJ2-7; D gene unclear. The CDR3 length is 13 residues. V shed 2 bases and J shed 7 bases, with 12 bases lying between them. Germline loops: CDR1 MNHNS, CDR2 SASEGT. CDR3 sequence (DNA): TGTGCCAGCAGTGAAATGCATGGCCTGGAGCAGTACTTC. Translating it yields CASSEMHGLEQYF.

This sequence joins TRBV7-8 and TRBJ2-7; the D gene is possibly TRBD1 (6 bases). V gave up 5 bases and J gave up 4 bases, with 9 bases separating them. Germline V gene sequence: CDR1 SGHVS, CDR2 FQNEAQ. CDR3 length: 12 residues. CDR3 DNA sequence: TGTGCCAGCAGCAAGCAGGGGTACGAGCAGTACTTC. This codes for CASSKQGYEQYF.

The chain employs TRBV29-1 and TRBJ1-1; 9 positions agree with TRBD1. The junction had 7 bases not matched to a gene; V was cut back by 6 bases and J by 5 bases. This CDR3 comprises 13 residues. CDR1 and CDR2 (germline): SQVTM, ANQGSEA. CDR3 bases: TGCAGCGTGTACAGGGGGCGGAGGACTGAAGCTTTCTTT. Its translation is CSVYRGRRTEAFF. The full variable domain, rest sourced from reference TRBV29-1 and TRBJ1-1, is SAVISQKPSRDICQRGTSLTIQCQVDSQVTMMFWYRQQPGQSLTLIATANQGSEATYESGFVIDKFPISRPNLTFSTLTVSNMSPEDSSIYLCSVYRGRRTEAFFGQGTRLTVV.

V is TRBV9 and J is TRBJ2-3; TRBD2 matches 8 bases. The CDR3 sequence is 18 residues long. V was pared by 0 bases and J by 4 bases, with 13 bases of the junction left unmatched. CDR1 and CDR2 from the germline V gene are SGDLS and YYNGEE. The CDR3 region is CASSVEAGAIFRPDTQYF. As DNA, the CDR3 is TGTGCCAGCAGCGTAGAAGCGGGAGCTATCTTTCGCCCAGATACGCAGTATTTT.

This chain joins TRBV7-8 and TRBJ2-7; possible D gene TRBD1, 6 bases. The V gene lost 5 bases and the J gene lost 0 bases, with 11 bases spanning the gap. CDR1 and CDR2 from the germline V gene are SGHVS and FQNEAQ. This CDR3 has 14 amino acids. CDR3 nucleotides: TGTGCCAGCAGCCTGGACAGTCACTCCTACGAGCAGTACTTC. Its translation is CASSLDSHSYEQYF.

The genes are TRBV7-8 and TRBJ2-7; 7 bases are shared with TRBD1. The CDR3 sequence is 15 residues long. The junction had 4 bases not matched to a gene; V was cut back by 0 bases and J by 2 bases. Per the germline V gene, CDR1 is SGHVS and CDR2 is FQNEAQ. The CDR3 sequence: CASSLAPDRAYEQYF. The DNA for the CDR3 is TGTGCCAGCAGCTTAGCCCCCGACAGGGCCTACGAGCAGTACTTC.

J is TRBJ2-5 and V is TRBV27, with 7 bases that match TRBD1. V lost 1 base and J lost 2; bases outside the gene matches: 4. The CDR3 extends over 15 amino acids. CDR1 and CDR2 from the germline V gene are MNHEY and SMNVEV (reference sequence). CDR3 residues: CASSLFWGQQETQYF. The CDR3 DNA reads TGTGCCAGCAGTTTATTTTGGGGACAGCAAGAGACCCAGTACTTC.

The rearrangement uses TRBV10-3 and TRBJ2-3, with 12 bases matching TRBD2. This CDR3 region has 15 residues. Trimming removed 2 bases from V and 5 bases from J; junction bases left unmatched: 2. Germline loops: CDR1 ENHRY, CDR2 SYGVKD. The CDR3 region has the DNA TGTGCCATCAGTGAGACTAGCGGGAGGATAGATACGCAGTATTTT. Translated: CAISETSGRIDTQYF.

The chain recombines TRBV6-6 with TRBJ2-7; 13 nucleotides line up with TRBD2. V shed 5 bases, J shed 4 bases, and the junction held 5 bases outside the gene matches. Germline CDR1 MNHNY, CDR2 SVGAGI (reference sequence). This CDR3 spans 15 amino acids. The CDR3 nucleotides are TGTGCCAGCAGTCACGGACTAGCGGGAGCATACGAGCAGTACTTC. Protein sequence: CASSHGLAGAYEQYF.

The CDR3 is CASSYAGVSNEQFF. In DNA, the CDR3 is TGTGCCAGCAGTTACGCGGGAGTGAGTAATGAGCAGTTCTTC. The chain carries TRBV6-6 and TRBJ2-1; 7 bases align to TRBD2. There are 14 residues in the CDR3. With V trimmed by 2 bases and J by 7 bases, 5 bases remained unmatched. The germline gives CDR1 MNHNY, CDR2 SVGAGI (reference sequence).

The chain recombines TRBV27 with TRBJ2-7; 9 bases agree with TRBD1. CDR1 is MNHEY, CDR2 SMNVEV, per germline (reference sequence). This CDR3 is 16 amino acids long. The ends lost 7 bases at V and 1 base at J; junction bases unmatched: 11. CDR3 in amino acids: CASNSRPGQGSYEQYF. The CDR3, as DNA: TGTGCCAGCAACTCCAGGCCGGGACAGGGATCCTACGAGCAGTACTTC.

The genes are TRBV10-3 and TRBJ2-7, with 11 positions matching TRBD1. CDR1 is ENHRY and CDR2 is SYGVKD in the germline V gene. The CDR3 length is 13 residues. The V gene end was trimmed by 6 bases and the J gene end by 5 bases; junction bases not matched to a gene: 3. The chain's CDR3 is CAISGQGANEQYF. DNA for the CDR3: TGTGCCATCAGCGGACAGGGGGCCAACGAGCAGTACTTC.

V usage is TRBV11-2 and J usage is TRBJ2-2; possibly TRBD2 for D (5 bases). Trimming shortened V by 3 bases and J by 4 bases, and 9 bases separated the two germline ends. The CDR3 length is 14 residues. Germline assignment: CDR1 SGHAT and CDR2 FQNNGV. The CDR3 coding sequence is TGTGCCAGCAGCTTTCCAGAGGGCACCGGGGAGCTGTTTTTT. It specifies CASSFPEGTGELFF.

The rearrangement uses TRBV2 and TRBJ2-1; weak D call: TRBD1 (6 bases). Trimming took off 6 bases at V and 7 bases at J, with 10 bases between the two ends. The CDR3 is 12 residues long. CDR1 and CDR2 (germline): SNHLY, FYNNEI. CDR3 loop: CASRVRGNEQFF. CDR3 DNA: TGTGCCAGCAGAGTTAGGGGGAATGAGCAGTTCTTC.

The chain links TRBV7-3 to TRBJ1-2; a weak D match, TRBD1 (5 bases). Trimming removed 5 bases from V and 7 bases from J, with 14 bases in between. Looked up from germline, CDR1 is SGHTA and CDR2 is FQGTGA. This CDR3 is built from 13 residues. The CDR3 protein is CASSQQEGLGYTF. The CDR3 coding sequence is TGTGCCAGCAGCCAACAGGAGGGGCTTGGCTACACCTTC. The full variable domain, in which reference TRBV7-3 and TRBJ1-2 provide the parts outside the CDR3, is GAGVSQTPSNKVTEKGKYVELRCDPISGHTALYWYRQSLGQGPEFLIYFQGTGAADDSGLPNDRFFAVRPEGSVSTLKIQRTERGDSAVYLCASSQQEGLGYTFGSGTRLTVV.

The V call is TRBV7-9, the J call TRBJ2-1; 10 nucleotides match TRBD1. Per the germline V gene, CDR1 is SEHNR and CDR2 is FQNEAQ (reference sequence). With 4 bases clipped from V and 9 bases from J, the junction kept 6 bases outside the gene matches. The CDR3 runs to 14 residues. The CDR3 sequence is CASSSGTGEGEQFF. The CDR3 DNA is TGTGCCAGCAGCTCCGGGACAGGGGAAGGTGAGCAGTTCTTC.

CDR3 protein: CASSVDHTTEAFF. The CDR3 nucleotides are TGTGCCAGCAGCGTAGACCACACCACTGAAGCTTTCTTT. The gene calls are TRBV9 and TRBJ1-1; D unresolved. In germline, CDR1 is SGDLS, CDR2 YYNGEE. V was cut by 0 bases and J by 4 bases, with 7 bases left in between. This CDR3 spans 13 amino acids.